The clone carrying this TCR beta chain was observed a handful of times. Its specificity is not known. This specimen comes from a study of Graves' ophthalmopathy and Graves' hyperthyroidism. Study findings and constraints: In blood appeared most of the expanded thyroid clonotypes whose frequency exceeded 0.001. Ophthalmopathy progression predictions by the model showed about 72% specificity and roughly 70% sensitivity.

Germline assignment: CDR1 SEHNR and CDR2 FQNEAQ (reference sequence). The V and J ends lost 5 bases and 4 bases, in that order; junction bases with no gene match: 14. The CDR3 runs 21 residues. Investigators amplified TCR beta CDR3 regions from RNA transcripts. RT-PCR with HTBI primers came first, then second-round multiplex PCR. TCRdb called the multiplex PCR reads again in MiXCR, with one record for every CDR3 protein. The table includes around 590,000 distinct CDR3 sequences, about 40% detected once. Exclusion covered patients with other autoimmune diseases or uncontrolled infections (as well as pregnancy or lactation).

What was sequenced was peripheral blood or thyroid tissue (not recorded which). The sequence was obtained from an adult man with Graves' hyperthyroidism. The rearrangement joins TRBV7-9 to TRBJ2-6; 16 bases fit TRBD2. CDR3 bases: TGTGCCAGCAGCCACTGGGGGGGACTAGCGGGAGGGCCGCAAGGGGCCAACGTCCTGACTTTC. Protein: CASSHWGGLAGGPQGANVLTF.